This TCR beta chain derives from a study of cytotoxic CD8 clonotypes in ibrutinib-treated CLL. Overall study: Patients: more than 10 relapsed/refractory, approximately 15 treatment-naive, 17 to 18 IGHV unmutated. Patients attained some 25 partial and 2 complete responses; at median around 67 months, around 15 remained remitted while 12 progressed.

This table comes from immunoSEQ multiplex PCR, and its TCRdb copy is limited to in-frame clones, with some not included. There are 110,000 or so clones in the sample; about 50% occur only once, and 30% to 45% lies in the top ten. Germline CDR1 reads SGHRS; CDR2 reads YFSETQ. The CDR3 is 17 amino acids. Trimming shortened V by 0 bases and J by 0 bases, and 10 bases separated the two germline ends. This clone appeared a single time. The TCR originated in a human donor with chronic lymphocytic leukemia. The chain combines TRBV5-1 with TRBJ2-6; D is ambiguous. The sample in question was PBMCs, obtained after 24 months of ibrutinib treatment. CDR3: CASSLAVIISGANVLTF. The CDR3 nucleotides read TGCGCCAGCAGCTTGGCGGTCATAATCTCTGGGGCCAACGTCCTGACTTTC.